This T cell receptor (beta chain) is from a study of T cell responses to AZD1222 COVID-19 vaccine. Study results and limitations: Baseline seropositivity occurred in only a handful of AZD1222 recipients. It should be noted that donors were predominantly white British and more often female, and clonal diversity was possibly underestimated. There were vaccine-associated CD4 TCRs across spike, dominant at 160-218 and 743-854.

Of note for this clone: What it binds is not known.

The protocol was immunoSEQ multiplex PCR, while the TCRdb copy is restricted to in-frame clones and leaves out a portion. Among roughly 110,000 clones listed, roughly 90% were seen once. Researchers grouped second doses given at about 4 or about 12 weeks into one pool. The CDR3 length is 15 residues. Germline CDR1 and CDR2: SGHTA and FQGNSA. J lost 10 bases, V lost 8 bases, and 15 bases had no gene match. The receptor's source is an adult who received the AZD1222 COVID-19 vaccine. J is TRBJ2-1 and V is TRBV7-2; 9 positions match TRBD1. The sample here was peripheral blood, taken 28 days after the second AZD1222 dose. The CDR3 here is CASGVEGQGGREQFF. The CDR3 coding sequence is TGTGCCAGCGGGGTAGAGGGACAGGGTGGACGAGAGCAGTTCTTC.